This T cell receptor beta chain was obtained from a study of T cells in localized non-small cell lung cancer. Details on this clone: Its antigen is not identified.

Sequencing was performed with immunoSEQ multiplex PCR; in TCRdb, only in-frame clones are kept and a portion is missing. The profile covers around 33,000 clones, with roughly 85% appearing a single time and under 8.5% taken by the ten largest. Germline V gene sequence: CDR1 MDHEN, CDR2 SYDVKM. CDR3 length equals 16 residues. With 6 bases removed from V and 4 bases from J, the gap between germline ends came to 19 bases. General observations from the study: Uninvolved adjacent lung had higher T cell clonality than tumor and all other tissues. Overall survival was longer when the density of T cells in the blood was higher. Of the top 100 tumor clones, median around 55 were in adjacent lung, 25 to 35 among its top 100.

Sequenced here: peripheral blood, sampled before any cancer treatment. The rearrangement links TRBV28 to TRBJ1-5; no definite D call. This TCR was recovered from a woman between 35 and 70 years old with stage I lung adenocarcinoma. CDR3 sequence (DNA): TGTGCCAGCAGACGTTACTCGGGTGGCGGTAATCAGCCCCAGCATTTT. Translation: CASRRYSGGGNQPQHF.